The clone carrying this TCR beta chain was seen just once. The data stem from a study of blood T cell repertoires in COVID-19. Across the whole study: Collection of acute and convalescent COVID-19 samples took place in the United States, Italy and Spain. Sources were T cells, B-cell-depleted T cells, or PBMCs; the material itself was cDNA or gDNA.

In the original processing: Nucleated cell counts were estimated from reference gene primer amplification. Here immunoSEQ multiplex PCR was the method, and the copy in TCRdb shows in-frame clones only, minus some. V and J calls plus clone size are reproduced from that table; the DNA served to infer D and trimming. The table records about 99,000 clones, 87% of them present only once. The sequencing sample was made of peripheral blood. The clonotype comes from a middle-aged man with acute or convalescent COVID-19.

Here the CDR3 reads CASSLYGGTSGFNEQFF. CDR3 nucleotide sequence: TGCGCCAGCAGCTTGTACGGCGGGACTAGCGGCTTTAATGAGCAGTTCTTC. This rearrangement joins TRBV5-1 to TRBJ2-1; 11 bases match TRBD2. J was trimmed by 7 bases and V by 1 base; bases with no gene match: 10. Germline V gene lookup returns CDR1 SGHRS and CDR2 YFSETQ. CDR3 length: 17 residues.